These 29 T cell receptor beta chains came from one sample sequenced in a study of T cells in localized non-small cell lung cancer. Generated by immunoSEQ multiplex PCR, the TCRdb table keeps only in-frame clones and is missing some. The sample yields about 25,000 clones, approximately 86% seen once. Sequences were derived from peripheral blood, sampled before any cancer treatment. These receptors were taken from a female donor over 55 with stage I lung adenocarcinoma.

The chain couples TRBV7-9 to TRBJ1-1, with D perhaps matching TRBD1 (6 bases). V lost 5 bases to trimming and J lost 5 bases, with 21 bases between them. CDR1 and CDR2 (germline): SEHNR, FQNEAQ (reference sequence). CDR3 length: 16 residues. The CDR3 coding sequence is TGTGCCAGCAGCATACGGCGCCCCAGGGGCGATACTGAAGCTTTCTTT. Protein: CASSIRRPRGDTEAFF.

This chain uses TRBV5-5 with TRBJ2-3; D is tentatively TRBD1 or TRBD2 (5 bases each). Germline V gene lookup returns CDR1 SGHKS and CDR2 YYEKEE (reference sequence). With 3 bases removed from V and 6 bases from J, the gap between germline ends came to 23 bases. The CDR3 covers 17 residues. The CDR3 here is CASSSTIRGKGSDTQYF. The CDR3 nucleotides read TGTGCCAGCAGCTCAACAATCCGGGGCAAGGGATCGGATACGCAGTATTTT.

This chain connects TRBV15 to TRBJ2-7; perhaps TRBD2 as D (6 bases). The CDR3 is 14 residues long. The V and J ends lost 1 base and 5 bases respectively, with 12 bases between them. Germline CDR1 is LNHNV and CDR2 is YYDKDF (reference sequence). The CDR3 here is CATSRAASADEQYF. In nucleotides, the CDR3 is TGTGCCACCAGCAGAGCGGCTAGCGCGGACGAGCAGTACTTC. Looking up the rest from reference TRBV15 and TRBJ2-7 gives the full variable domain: DAMVIQNPRYQVTQFGKPVTLSCSQTLNHNVMYWYQQKSSQAPKLLFHYYDKDFNNEADTPDNFQSRRPNTSFCFLDIRSPGLGDTAMYLCATSRAASADEQYFGPGTRLTVT.

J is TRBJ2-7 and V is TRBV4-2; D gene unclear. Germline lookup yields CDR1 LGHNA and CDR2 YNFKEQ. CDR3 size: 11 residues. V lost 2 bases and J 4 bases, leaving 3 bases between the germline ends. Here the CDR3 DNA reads TGTGCCAGCAGCCAAAGATACGAGCAGTACTTC. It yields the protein CASSQRYEQYF.

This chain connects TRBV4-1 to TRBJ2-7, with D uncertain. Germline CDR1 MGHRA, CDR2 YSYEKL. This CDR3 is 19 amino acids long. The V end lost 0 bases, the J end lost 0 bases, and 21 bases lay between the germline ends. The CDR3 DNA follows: TGCGCCAGCAGCCAAGAAAACCCCGACCATTTCTTAAGCTCCTACGAGCAGTACTTC. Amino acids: CASSQENPDHFLSSYEQYF.

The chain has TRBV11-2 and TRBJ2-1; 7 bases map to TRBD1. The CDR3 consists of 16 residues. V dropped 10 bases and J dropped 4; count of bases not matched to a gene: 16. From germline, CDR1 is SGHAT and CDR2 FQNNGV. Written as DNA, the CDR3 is TGTGCCACGAGGGGGACAGTGAATGTTTTGTACAATGAGCAGTTCTTC. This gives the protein CATRGTVNVLYNEQFF.

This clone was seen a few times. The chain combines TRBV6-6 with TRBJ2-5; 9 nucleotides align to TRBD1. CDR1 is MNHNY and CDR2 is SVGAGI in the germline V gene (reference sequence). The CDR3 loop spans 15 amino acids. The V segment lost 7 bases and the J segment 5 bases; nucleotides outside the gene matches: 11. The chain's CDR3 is CASTSMTGGRETQYF. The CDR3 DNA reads TGTGCCAGCACTTCGATGACAGGGGGAAGGGAGACCCAGTACTTC.

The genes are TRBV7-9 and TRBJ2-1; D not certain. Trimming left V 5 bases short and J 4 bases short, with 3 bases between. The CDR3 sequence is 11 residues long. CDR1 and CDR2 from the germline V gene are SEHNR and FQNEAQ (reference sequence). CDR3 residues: CASSTYNEQFF. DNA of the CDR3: TGTGCCAGCAGCACATACAATGAGCAGTTCTTC.

For the CDR3, the DNA is TGTGCCAGTAGTATAGAACTTCGGGCAGATACGCAGTATTTT. The encoded protein is CASSIELRADTQYF. This chain links TRBV19 with TRBJ2-3; D ambiguous. The CDR3 is 14 residues long. V shed 0 bases and J shed 4 bases, with 8 bases lying between them. Germline V gene sequence: CDR1 LNHDA, CDR2 SQIVND (reference sequence).

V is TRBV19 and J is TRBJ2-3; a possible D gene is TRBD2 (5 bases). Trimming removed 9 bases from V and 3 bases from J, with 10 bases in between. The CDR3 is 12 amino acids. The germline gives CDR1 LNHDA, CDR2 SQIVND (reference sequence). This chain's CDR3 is CASKGSTDTQYF. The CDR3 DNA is TGTGCCAGCAAAGGGAGTACAGATACGCAGTATTTT.

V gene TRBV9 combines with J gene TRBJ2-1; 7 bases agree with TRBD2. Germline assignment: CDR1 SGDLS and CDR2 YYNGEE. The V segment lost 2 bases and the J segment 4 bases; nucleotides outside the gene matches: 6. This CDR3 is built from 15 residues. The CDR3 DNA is TGTGCCAGCAGCGTTCTCGGGGGAGGGTACAATGAGCAGTTCTTC. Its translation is CASSVLGGGYNEQFF.

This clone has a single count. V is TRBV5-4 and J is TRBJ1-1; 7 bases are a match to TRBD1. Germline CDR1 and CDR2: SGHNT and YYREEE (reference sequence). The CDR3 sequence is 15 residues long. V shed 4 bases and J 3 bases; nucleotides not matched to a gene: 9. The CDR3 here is CASSRDSPVDTEAFF. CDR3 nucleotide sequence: TGTGCCAGCAGCCGGGACAGCCCAGTTGACACTGAAGCTTTCTTT.

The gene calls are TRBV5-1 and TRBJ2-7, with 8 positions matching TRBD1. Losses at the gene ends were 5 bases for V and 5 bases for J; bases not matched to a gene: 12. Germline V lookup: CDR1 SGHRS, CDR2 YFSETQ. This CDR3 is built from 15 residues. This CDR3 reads CASSFGTGGVNEQYF. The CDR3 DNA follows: TGCGCCAGCAGTTTCGGGACAGGAGGAGTCAACGAGCAGTACTTC.

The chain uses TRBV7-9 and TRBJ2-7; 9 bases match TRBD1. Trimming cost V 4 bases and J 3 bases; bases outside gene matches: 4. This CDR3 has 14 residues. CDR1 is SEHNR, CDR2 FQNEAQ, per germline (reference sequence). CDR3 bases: TGTGCCAGCAGCTACCGGGACAGGGTCTACGAGCAGTACTTC. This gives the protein CASSYRDRVYEQYF.

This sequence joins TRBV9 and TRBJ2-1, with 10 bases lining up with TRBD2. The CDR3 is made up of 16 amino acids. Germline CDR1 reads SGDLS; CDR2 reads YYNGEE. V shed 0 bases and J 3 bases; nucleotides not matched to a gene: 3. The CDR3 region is CASSVVGTSVYNEQFF. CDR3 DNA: TGTGCCAGCAGCGTAGTTGGGACTAGCGTCTACAATGAGCAGTTCTTC.

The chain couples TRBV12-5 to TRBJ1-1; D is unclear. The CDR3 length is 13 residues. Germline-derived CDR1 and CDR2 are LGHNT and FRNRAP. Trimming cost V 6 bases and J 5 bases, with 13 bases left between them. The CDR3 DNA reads TGTGCTAGTGGGCTCGAATCGGTGACTGAAGCTTTCTTT. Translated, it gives CASGLESVTEAFF.

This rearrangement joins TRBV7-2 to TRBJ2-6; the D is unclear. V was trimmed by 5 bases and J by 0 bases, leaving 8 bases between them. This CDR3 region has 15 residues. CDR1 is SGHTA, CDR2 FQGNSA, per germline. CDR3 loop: CASSRHSSGANVLTF. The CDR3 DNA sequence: TGTGCCAGCAGCCGACACTCCTCTGGGGCCAACGTCCTGACTTTC.

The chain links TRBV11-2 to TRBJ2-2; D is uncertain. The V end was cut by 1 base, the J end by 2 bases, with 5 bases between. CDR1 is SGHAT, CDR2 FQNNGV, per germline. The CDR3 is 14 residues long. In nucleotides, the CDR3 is TGTGCCAGCAGCTTAGGACCAAACACCGGGGAGCTGTTTTTT. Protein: CASSLGPNTGELFF.

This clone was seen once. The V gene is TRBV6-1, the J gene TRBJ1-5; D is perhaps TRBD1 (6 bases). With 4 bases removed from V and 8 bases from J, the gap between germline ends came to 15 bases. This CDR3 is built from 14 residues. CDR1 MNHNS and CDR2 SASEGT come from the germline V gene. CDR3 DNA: TGTGCCAGCAGTGTTGGCAACAGGGAAAAGCCCCAGCATTTT. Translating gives CASSVGNREKPQHF.

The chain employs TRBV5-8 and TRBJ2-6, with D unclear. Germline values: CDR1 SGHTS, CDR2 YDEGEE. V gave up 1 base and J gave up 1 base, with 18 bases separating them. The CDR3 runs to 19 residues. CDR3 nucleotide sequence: TGTGCCAGCAGCTTGAGTCGTCGTAGGGCTCCTTCTGGGGCCAACGTCCTGACTTTC. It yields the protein CASSLSRRRAPSGANVLTF.

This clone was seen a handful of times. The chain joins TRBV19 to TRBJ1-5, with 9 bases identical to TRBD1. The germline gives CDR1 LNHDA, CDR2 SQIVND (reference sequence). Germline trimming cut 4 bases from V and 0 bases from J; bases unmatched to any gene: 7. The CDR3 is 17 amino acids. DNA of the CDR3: TGTGCCAGTAGTACGGACAGGGGCCCTTATAGCAATCAGCCCCAGCATTTT. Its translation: CASSTDRGPYSNQPQHF.

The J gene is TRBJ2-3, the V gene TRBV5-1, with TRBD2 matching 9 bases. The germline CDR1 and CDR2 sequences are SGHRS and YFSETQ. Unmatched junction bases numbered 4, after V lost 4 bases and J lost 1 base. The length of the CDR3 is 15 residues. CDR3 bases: TGCGCCAGCAGCCTGAGGACTAGCGGCACAGATACGCAGTATTTT. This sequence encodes CASSLRTSGTDTQYF. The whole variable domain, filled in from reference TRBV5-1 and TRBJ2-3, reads KAGVTQTPRYLIKTRGQQVTLSCSPISGHRSVSWYQQTPGQGLQFLFEYFSETQRNKGNFPGRFSGRQFSNSRSEMNVSTLELGDSALYLCASSLRTSGTDTQYFGPGTRLTVL.

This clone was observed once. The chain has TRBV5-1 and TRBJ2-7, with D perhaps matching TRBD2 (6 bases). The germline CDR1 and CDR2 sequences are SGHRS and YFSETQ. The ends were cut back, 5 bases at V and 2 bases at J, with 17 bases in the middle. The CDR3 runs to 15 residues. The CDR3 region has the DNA TGCGCCAGCAGAATAGGGGAGGTTTGGACCTACGAGCAGTACTTC. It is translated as CASRIGEVWTYEQYF.

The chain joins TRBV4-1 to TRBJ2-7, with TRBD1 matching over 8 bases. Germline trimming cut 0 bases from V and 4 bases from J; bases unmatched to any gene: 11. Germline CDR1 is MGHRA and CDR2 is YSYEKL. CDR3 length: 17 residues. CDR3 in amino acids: CASSQDFSRTGTYEQYF. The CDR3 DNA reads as TGCGCCAGCAGCCAAGATTTCTCACGGACAGGGACGTACGAGCAGTACTTC.

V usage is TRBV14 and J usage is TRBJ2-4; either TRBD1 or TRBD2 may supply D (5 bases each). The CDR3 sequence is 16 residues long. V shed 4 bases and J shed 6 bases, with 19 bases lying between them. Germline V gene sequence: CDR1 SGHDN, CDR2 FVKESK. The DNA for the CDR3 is TGTGCCAGCAGCCTGTCGAGTGGGAGAACAGGAAACATTCAGTACTTC. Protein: CASSLSSGRTGNIQYF. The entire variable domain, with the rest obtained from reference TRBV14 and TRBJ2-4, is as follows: EAGVTQFPSHSVIEKGQTVTLRCDPISGHDNLYWYRRVMGKEIKFLLHFVKESKQDESGMPNNRFLAERTGGTYSTLKVQPAELEDSGVYFCASSLSSGRTGNIQYFGAGTRLSVL.

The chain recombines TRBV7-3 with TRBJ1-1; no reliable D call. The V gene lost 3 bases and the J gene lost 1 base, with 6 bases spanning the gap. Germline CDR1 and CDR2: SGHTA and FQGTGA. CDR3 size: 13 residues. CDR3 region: CASSFSGNTEAFF. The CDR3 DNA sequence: TGTGCCAGCAGCTTTTCTGGGAACACTGAAGCTTTCTTT.

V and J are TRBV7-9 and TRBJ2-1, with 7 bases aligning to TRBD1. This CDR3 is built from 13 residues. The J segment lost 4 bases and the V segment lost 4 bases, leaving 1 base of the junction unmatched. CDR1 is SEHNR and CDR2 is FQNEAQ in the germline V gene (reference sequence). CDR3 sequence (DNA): TGTGCCAGCAGCTCACAGGGGTACAATGAGCAGTTCTTC. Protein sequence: CASSSQGYNEQFF.

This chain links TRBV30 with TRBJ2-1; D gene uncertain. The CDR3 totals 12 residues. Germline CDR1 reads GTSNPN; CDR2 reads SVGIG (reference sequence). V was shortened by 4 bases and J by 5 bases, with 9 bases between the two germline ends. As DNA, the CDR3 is TGTGCCTGGACTTGGCAGGACAATGAGCAGTTCTTC. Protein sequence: CAWTWQDNEQFF.

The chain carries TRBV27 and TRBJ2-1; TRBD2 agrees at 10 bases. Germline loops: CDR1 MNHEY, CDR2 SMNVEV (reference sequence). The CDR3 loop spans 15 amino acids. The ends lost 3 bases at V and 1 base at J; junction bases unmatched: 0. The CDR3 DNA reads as TGTGCCAGCAGTTTTAGCGGGAGGTCCTACAATGAGCAGTTCTTC. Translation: CASSFSGRSYNEQFF.